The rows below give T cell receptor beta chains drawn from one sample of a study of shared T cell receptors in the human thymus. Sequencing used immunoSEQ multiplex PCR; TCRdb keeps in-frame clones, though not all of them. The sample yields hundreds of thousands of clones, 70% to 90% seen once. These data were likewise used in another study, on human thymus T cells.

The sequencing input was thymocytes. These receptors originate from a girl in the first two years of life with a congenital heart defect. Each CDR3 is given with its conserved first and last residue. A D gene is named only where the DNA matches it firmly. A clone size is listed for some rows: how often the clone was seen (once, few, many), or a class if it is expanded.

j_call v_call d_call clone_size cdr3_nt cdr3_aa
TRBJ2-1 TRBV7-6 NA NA TGTGCCAGCAGCTCTCCGAGGGAAAGAAATGAGCAGTTCTTC CASSSPRERNEQFF
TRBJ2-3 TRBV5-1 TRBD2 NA TGCGCCAGCAGCTTGGCGGGGACTAGCGGGGGGGCTGCGGATACGCAGTATTTT CASSLAGTSGGAADTQYF
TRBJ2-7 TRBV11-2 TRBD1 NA TGTGCCAGCAGCCCAATACAGGGGGGCGAGCAGTACTTC CASSPIQGGEQYF
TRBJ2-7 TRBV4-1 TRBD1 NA TGCGCCAGCAGCCAAGTGGCAGGGGGCTGCCACGAGCAGTACTTC CASSQVAGGCHEQYF
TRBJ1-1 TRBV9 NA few TGTGCCAGCAGCGTAGGGGGGACACTGAACACTGAAGCTTTCTTT CASSVGGTLNTEAFF
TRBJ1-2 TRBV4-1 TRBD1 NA TGCGCCAGCAGCCCAGCAGCTGGCAGGGGGGAAGGCTACACCTTC CASSPAAGRGEGYTF
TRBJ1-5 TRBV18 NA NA TGTGCCAGCTCACGGGCAGGGCCAAGTCAGCCCCAGCATTTT CASSRAGPSQPQHF
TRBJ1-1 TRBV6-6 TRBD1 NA TGTGCCAGCAGGTTGACAGGGGGCGCGGGCACTGAAGCTTTCTTT CASRLTGGAGTEAFF
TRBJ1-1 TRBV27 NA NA TGTGCCAGCAATTACAGGTCGGGCACTGAAGCTTTCTTT CASNYRSGTEAFF
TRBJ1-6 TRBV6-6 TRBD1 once TGTGCCAGCAGTTACCGAGATGACAGGGGGCGATCACCCCTCCACTTT CASSYRDDRGRSPLHF
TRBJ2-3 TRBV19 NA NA TGTGCCAGTAGTATCGGGCTTCCCCCTGTGGGGGGGCTAACGACAGATACGCAGTATTTT CASSIGLPPVGGLTTDTQYF
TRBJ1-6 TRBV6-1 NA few TGTGCCAGCAGTGAAGAGGCCCAGCCTAGCAATTCACCCCTCCACTTT CASSEEAQPSNSPLHF
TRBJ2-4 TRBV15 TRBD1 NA TGTGCCACCAGCGTCCGGACAGGAAAAAACATTCAGTACTTC CATSVRTGKNIQYF
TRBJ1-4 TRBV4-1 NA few TGCGCCAGCAGCCACGCCTCGGGAAAACTGTTTTTT CASSHASGKLFF
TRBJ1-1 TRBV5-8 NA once TGTGCCAGCAGCTTCGTACAGGGAGACGTGGGGAACACTGAAGCTTTCTTT CASSFVQGDVGNTEAFF
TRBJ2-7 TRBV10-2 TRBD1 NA TGCGCCAGCTCATATCCAACCGGGACAGGGAGCTACGAGCAGTACTTC CASSYPTGTGSYEQYF
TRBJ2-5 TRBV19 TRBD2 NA TGTGCCAGTAGTATACCAAACGGGATAGCGGGGGTTATCCAAGAGACCCAGTACTTC CASSIPNGIAGVIQETQYF
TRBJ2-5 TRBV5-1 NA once TGCGCCAGCAGCTCGCCCAGCCAAGACGACTCAGCGGAAGAGACCCAGTACTTC CASSSPSQDDSAEETQYF
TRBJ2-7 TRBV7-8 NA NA TGTGCCAGCAGCGAGGAGACAAGGGGAGAGCAGTACTTC CASSEETRGEQYF
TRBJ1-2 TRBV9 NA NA TGTGCCAGCAGCCATTCCTTAGAGTATGGCTACACCTTC CASSHSLEYGYTF
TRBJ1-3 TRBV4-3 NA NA TGCGCCAGCAGCCAAGCAACACACAGGGAGCCTGGAAACACCATATATTTT CASSQATHREPGNTIYF
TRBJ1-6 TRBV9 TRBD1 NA TGTGCCAGCAGTTTTGGGGTCGGACAGGGAATTAGTTCACCCCTCCACTTT CASSFGVGQGISSPLHF
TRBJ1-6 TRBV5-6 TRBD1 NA TGTGCCAGCAGCCCAATAAATTGGGACAGCCAAGGGTCACCCCTCCACTTT CASSPINWDSQGSPLHF
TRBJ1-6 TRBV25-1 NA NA TGTGCCAGCAGTGAATGGGTCCGGCACAGGGCTAATAATTCACCCCTCCACTTT CASSEWVRHRANNSPLHF
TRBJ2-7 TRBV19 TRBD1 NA TGTGCCAGTAGTATTTCTCCTCAGGGGGTCTACGAGCAGTACTTC CASSISPQGVYEQYF
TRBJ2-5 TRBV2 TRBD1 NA TGTGCCAGCAGTGGAATTTCGGGCAGGGGGCTAGAGACCCAGTACTTC CASSGISGRGLETQYF
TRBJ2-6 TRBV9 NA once TGTGCCAGCAGCGTGACATCACGGCGGGGCAATAACGGGGCCAACGTCCTGACTTTC CASSVTSRRGNNGANVLTF
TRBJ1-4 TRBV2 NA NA TGTGCCAGCAGTACTACTAATGCAACTAATGAAAAACTGTTTTTT CASSTTNATNEKLFF
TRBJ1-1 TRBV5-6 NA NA TGTGCCAGCAGCCAATCGATTTTTGAGCCCGAAGCTTTCTTT CASSQSIFEPEAFF
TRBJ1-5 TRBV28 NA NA TGTGCCAGCAGTTCGCGGAATACGGACAGCTTTAATCAGCCCCAGCATTTT CASSSRNTDSFNQPQHF
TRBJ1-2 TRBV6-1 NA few TGTGCCAGCAGTGCGGGACACCTTCTTAACTATGGCTACACCTTC CASSAGHLLNYGYTF
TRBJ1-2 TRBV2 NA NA TGTGCCAGCAGAGATAAGCAGGAACCCTTCTCGAACTATGGCTACACCTTC CASRDKQEPFSNYGYTF
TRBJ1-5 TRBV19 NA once TGTGCCAGTAGTGTGGCGGGCCGCAATCAGCCCCAGCATTTT CASSVAGRNQPQHF
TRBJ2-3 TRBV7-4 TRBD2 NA TGTGCCAGCAGGTCCAGGGCTAGCGGGGGGGCCGCGGCAACAGATACGCAGTATTTT CASRSRASGGAAATDTQYF
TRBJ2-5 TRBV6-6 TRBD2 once TGTGCCAGCACGATTTTAGCGGGGGGACCCCAAGAGACCCAGTACTTC CASTILAGGPQETQYF
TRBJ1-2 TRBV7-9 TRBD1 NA TGTGCCAGCAGTAGACGGACAGGGGGGTCCGACTATGGCTACACCTTC CASSRRTGGSDYGYTF
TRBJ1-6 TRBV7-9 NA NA TGTGCCAGCAGCACCCATGGACATCCCCTCCACTTT CASSTHGHPLHF
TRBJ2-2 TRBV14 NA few TGTGCCAGCAGCAACCGGCGGGGGGAGCTGTTTTTT CASSNRRGELFF
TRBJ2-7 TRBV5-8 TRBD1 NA TGTGCCAGCAAAATCCGGGACAGGGAACGATACGAGCAGTACTTC CASKIRDRERYEQYF
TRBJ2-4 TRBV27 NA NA TGTGCCAGCAGTGTTGGGACAACGAGAGCCAAAAACATTCAGTACTTC CASSVGTTRAKNIQYF